This T cell receptor (beta chain) was sequenced during a study of T cell repertoires in cytomegalovirus infection. Notes on this clonotype: Its specificity is unknown.

Each CDR3 protein is one row after TCRdb ran MiXCR on the reads. There are 900,000 to 950,000 distinct CDR3 sequences in the sample; 31% occur only once, and about 14% lies in the top ten. Trimming took off 4 bases at V and 5 bases at J, with 18 bases between the two ends. Germline CDR1 SGDLS, CDR2 YYNGEE. CDR3 size: 15 residues. Specimen: cultured CD8+ T cells from PBMCs, collected from culture after CMV antigen stimulation. V and J are TRBV9 and TRBJ1-2; TRBD1 is a possible D gene (6 bases). The sequence came from a human donor in good health (CMV status not recorded). Some clones in this sample may be carry-over from other donors' samples. The CDR3 bases are TGTGCCAGCAGCTACTTTAGGACCAGGGGTTATGGCTACACCTTC. Residues: CASSYFRTRGYGYTF.